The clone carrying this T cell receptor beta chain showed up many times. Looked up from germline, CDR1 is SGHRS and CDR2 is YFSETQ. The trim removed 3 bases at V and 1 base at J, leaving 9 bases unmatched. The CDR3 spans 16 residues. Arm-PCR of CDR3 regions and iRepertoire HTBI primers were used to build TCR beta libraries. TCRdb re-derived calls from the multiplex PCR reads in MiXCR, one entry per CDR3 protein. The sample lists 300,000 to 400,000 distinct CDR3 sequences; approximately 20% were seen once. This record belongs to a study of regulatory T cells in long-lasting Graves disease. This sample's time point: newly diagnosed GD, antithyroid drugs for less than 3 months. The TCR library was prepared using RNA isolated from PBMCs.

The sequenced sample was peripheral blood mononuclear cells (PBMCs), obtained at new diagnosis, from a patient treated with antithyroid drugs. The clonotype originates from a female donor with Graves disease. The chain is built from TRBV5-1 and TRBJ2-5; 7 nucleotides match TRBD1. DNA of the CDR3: TGCGCCAGCAGCTCGGGGACAGCGGACGGCCAAGAGACCCAGTACTTC. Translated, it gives CASSSGTADGQETQYF.